The present T cell receptor beta chain was sequenced within a study of T cells in Graves' hyperthyroidism and ophthalmopathy. The investigators amplified TCR beta CDR3 regions from RNA transcripts. The study used the HTBI primer set for a first-round RT-PCR of the TCR CDR3. TCRdb re-called the multiplex PCR reads through MiXCR, storing one row per CDR3 protein. Of 300,000 to 450,000 distinct CDR3 sequences in the sample, about 13% were seen once. Germline CDR1 and CDR2: MGHRA and YSYEKL. The CDR3 extends over 15 amino acids. The ends lost 2 bases at V and 2 bases at J; junction bases unmatched: 3. Diagnoses rested on clinical symptoms, serum thyroxine and TRAb, thyroid ultrasound and orbital computed tomography. This clonotype appeared a few times. Its antigen is unknown. Study results and caveats: Progression to ophthalmopathy was predicted a median of roughly 6.6 months early.

The sequenced sample was blood. This chain uses TRBV4-1 with TRBJ2-3, with 8 nucleotides matching TRBD2. The receptor was derived from a man aged 25-45 years with Graves' hyperthyroidism that later progressed to Graves' ophthalmopathy. CDR3 residues: CASSQTGGVTDTQYF. For the CDR3, the DNA is TGCGCCAGCAGCCAAACGGGGGGGGTCACAGATACGCAGTATTTT.